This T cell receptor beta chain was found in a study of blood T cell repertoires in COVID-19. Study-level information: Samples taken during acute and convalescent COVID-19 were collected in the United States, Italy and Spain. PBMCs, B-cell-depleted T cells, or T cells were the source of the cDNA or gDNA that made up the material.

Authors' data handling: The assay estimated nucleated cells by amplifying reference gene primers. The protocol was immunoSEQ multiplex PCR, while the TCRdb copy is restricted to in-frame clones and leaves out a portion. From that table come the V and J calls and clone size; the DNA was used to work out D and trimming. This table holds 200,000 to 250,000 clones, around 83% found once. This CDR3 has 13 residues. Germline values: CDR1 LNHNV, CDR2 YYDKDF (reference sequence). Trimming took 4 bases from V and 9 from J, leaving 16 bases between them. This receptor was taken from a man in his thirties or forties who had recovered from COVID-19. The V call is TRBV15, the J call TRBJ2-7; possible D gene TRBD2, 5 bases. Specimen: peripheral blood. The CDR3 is CATSTGSGFGQYF. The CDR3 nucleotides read TGTGCCACCAGCACAGGATCGGGGTTCGGGCAGTACTTC.